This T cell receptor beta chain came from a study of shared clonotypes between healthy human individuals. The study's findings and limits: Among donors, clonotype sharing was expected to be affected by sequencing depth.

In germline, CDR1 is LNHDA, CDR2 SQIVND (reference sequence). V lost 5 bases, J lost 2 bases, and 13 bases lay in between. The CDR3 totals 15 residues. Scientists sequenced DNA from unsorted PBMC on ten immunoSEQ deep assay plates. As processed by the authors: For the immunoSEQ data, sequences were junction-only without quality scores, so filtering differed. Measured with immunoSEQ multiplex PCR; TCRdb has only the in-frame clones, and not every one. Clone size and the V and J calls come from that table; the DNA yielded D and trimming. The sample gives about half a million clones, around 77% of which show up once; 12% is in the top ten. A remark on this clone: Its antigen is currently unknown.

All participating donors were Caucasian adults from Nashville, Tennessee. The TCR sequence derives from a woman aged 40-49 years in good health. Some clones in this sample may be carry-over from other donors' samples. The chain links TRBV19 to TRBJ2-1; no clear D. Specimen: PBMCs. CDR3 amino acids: CASSVAYLPYNEQFF. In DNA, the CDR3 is TGTGCCAGTAGTGTCGCTTATCTCCCCTACAATGAGCAGTTCTTC. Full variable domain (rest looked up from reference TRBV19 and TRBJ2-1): DGGITQSPKYLFRKEGQNVTLSCEQNLNHDAMYWYRQDPGQGLRLIYYSQIVNDFQKGDIAEGYSVSREKKESFPLTVTSAQKNPTAFYLCASSVAYLPYNEQFFGPGTRLTVL.